Following are 18 T cell receptor beta chains from one sample sequenced in a study of T cell repertoires in cytomegalovirus infection. TCRdb re-analysed the reads in MiXCR, keeping a single row per CDR3 protein. The data show approximately 470,000 distinct CDR3 sequences, about 42% seen once. For these receptors, no antigen is known. The sequences come from cultured PBMCs, collected from culture after CMV antigen stimulation. The receptors here all came from a human donor in good health (CMV status not recorded). Some clones in this sample may be carry-over from other donors' samples.

The CDR3 loop is CASSLEPARPYEQYF. In DNA, the CDR3 is TGTGCCAGCAGCTTAGAACCCGCGAGGCCCTACGAGCAGTACTTC. The V and J genes are TRBV7-2 and TRBJ2-7; D not certain. The CDR3 has 15 residues. CDR1 is SGHTA, CDR2 FQGNSA, per germline. Trimming cost V 1 base and J 2 bases, with 12 bases left between them.

This clonotype was observed a handful of times. The V call is TRBV5-5, the J call TRBJ2-5; D tentatively fits TRBD1 or TRBD2 (5 bases each). CDR1 is SGHKS, CDR2 YYEKEE, per germline (reference sequence). V lost 0 bases and J 2 bases, leaving 8 bases between the germline ends. This CDR3 spans 14 amino acids. This CDR3 is CASSLGREQETQYF. CDR3 DNA: TGTGCCAGCAGCTTGGGCAGGGAGCAAGAGACCCAGTACTTC.

CDR3: CSARAVTDTQYF. CDR3 in DNA: TGCAGTGCTAGAGCGGTGACAGATACGCAGTATTTT. This sequence joins TRBV20-1 and TRBJ2-3, with no clear D. V dropped 1 base and J dropped 3 bases, with 5 bases sitting between them. Germline CDR1 DFQATT, CDR2 SNEGSKA (reference sequence). CDR3 length: 12 residues.

V gene TRBV20-1 combines with J gene TRBJ2-3; 8 positions match TRBD2. The CDR3 consists of 13 residues. Germline assignment: CDR1 DFQATT and CDR2 SNEGSKA (reference sequence). J was trimmed by 5 bases and V by 3 bases; bases with no gene match: 4. The CDR3 sequence: CSARLSGGDTQYF. The CDR3 nucleotides are TGCAGTGCTAGGCTCAGCGGGGGAGATACGCAGTATTTT.

The chain combines TRBV28 with TRBJ2-1; TRBD2 matches at 8 bases. The germline gives CDR1 MDHEN, CDR2 SYDVKM. The ends lost 6 bases at V and 7 bases at J; junction bases unmatched: 11. The CDR3 consists of 15 residues. CDR3 DNA sequence: TGTGCCAGCAGAACTCTAGCGGGTGCTTCAAATGAGCAGTTCTTC. Protein sequence: CASRTLAGASNEQFF.

The CDR3 reads CASSGWDTDTQYF. CDR3 nucleotide sequence: TGTGCCAGCTCGGGTTGGGACACAGATACGCAGTATTTT. V is TRBV7-2 and J is TRBJ2-3, with D unresolved. This CDR3 contains 13 residues. Trimming took off 8 bases at V and 2 bases at J, with 11 bases between the two ends. In germline, CDR1 is SGHTA, CDR2 FQGNSA. The full variable domain, in which reference TRBV7-2 and TRBJ2-3 provide the parts outside the CDR3, is GAGVSQSPSNKVTEKGKDVELRCDPISGHTALYWYRQSLGQGLEFLIYFQGNSAPDKSGLPSDRFSAERTGGSVSTLTIQRTQQEDSAVYLCASSGWDTDTQYFGPGTRLTVL.

The table lists this clonotype with a few counts. The CDR3 DNA sequence: TGTGCCAGCAGCTTCGGAGCGGGAGGGCCCGCATCCTACGAGCAGTACTTC. Translated, it gives CASSFGAGGPASYEQYF. The rearrangement uses TRBV7-2 and TRBJ2-7, with TRBD2 identical over 10 bases. CDR3 length equals 17 residues. CDR1 is SGHTA, CDR2 FQGNSA, per germline. After removal of 3 bases from V and 1 base from J, the junction contained 9 bases not matched to a gene.

The chain employs TRBV10-3 and TRBJ1-5; D is undetermined. Per germline, CDR1 ENHRY and CDR2 SYGVKD. V lost 0 bases and J lost 4, with 7 bases in between. The CDR3 has 14 amino acids. CDR3 nucleotides: TGTGCCATCAGTGAGTCGTCACAGAATCAGCCCCAGCATTTT. Translation: CAISESSQNQPQHF.

The V gene is TRBV7-6, the J gene TRBJ2-6; weak D call: TRBD2 (5 bases). CDR1 is SGHVS and CDR2 is FNYEAQ in the germline V gene. V was pared by 5 bases and J by 3 bases, with 23 bases between. The CDR3 is 19 amino acids. The CDR3 DNA follows: TGTGCCAGCAGCAACCCCTCGACACACCGTCGGGATGGGGCCAACGTCCTGACTTTC. It is translated as CASSNPSTHRRDGANVLTF.

This chain connects TRBV30 to TRBJ2-1; TRBD2 aligns across 7 bases. The CDR3 is 14 amino acids. V shed 3 bases, J shed 1 base, and the junction held 3 bases outside the gene matches. Germline V gene data show CDR1 as GTSNPN and CDR2 as SVGIG (reference sequence). CDR3 sequence: CAWRSSGSYNEQFF. For the CDR3, the DNA is TGTGCCTGGAGGTCTAGCGGATCCTACAATGAGCAGTTCTTC.

This clonotype was seen more than once but under ten times. Here the CDR3 DNA reads TGTGCCAGCAGTCGTTGGGGGGCGCAAGATACGCAGTATTTT. This gives the protein CASSRWGAQDTQYF. J is TRBJ2-3 and V is TRBV7-2; either TRBD1 or TRBD2 may supply D (6 bases each). The germline V gene encodes CDR1 SGHTA and CDR2 FQGNSA. V was pared by 6 bases and J by 5 bases, with 15 bases between. There are 14 residues in the CDR3. The entire variable domain, with the rest obtained from reference TRBV7-2 and TRBJ2-3, is as follows: GAGVSQSPSNKVTEKGKDVELRCDPISGHTALYWYRQSLGQGLEFLIYFQGNSAPDKSGLPSDRFSAERTGGSVSTLTIQRTQQEDSAVYLCASSRWGAQDTQYFGPGTRLTVL.

The rearrangement joins TRBV20-1 to TRBJ1-1; D gene ambiguous. Germline CDR1 is DFQATT and CDR2 is SNEGSKA (reference sequence). This CDR3 region has 14 residues. Trimming took 6 bases from V and 2 from J, leaving 16 bases between them. CDR3 bases: TGCAGTGCCGACTATGGAACAGCAAACACTGAAGCTTTCTTT. Amino acids: CSADYGTANTEAFF.

The V call is TRBV18, the J call TRBJ1-1, with a weak D call TRBD1 (6 bases). V was cut by 5 bases and J by 1 base, with 14 bases left in between. CDR3 size: 15 residues. Germline CDR1 KGHSH, CDR2 LQKENI. The CDR3 DNA is TGTGCCAGCTCATTTCGGGGGGGGCCGAACACTGAAGCTTTCTTT. Translating gives CASSFRGGPNTEAFF.

This clonotype was counted only a few times. The rearrangement uses TRBV7-2 and TRBJ2-1; the match to TRBD2 covers 12 bases. Germline CDR1 SGHTA, CDR2 FQGNSA. With 5 bases clipped from V and 13 bases from J, the junction kept 3 bases outside the gene matches. The CDR3 is 12 amino acids. Here the CDR3 reads CASSASGGAQFF. The CDR3 coding sequence is TGTGCCAGCAGCGCTAGCGGGGGGGCCCAGTTCTTC. Full variable domain (missing parts from reference TRBV7-2 and TRBJ2-1): GAGVSQSPSNKVTEKGKDVELRCDPISGHTALYWYRQSLGQGLEFLIYFQGNSAPDKSGLPSDRFSAERTGGSVSTLTIQRTQQEDSAVYLCASSASGGAQFFGPGTRLTVL.

This clonotype was counted only a few times. The rearrangement links TRBV7-8 to TRBJ1-5, with a possible D match to TRBD1 (6 bases). The CDR3 totals 16 residues. V was trimmed by 5 bases and J by 0 bases, leaving 14 bases between them. Germline V gives CDR1 SGHVS, CDR2 FQNEAQ. The CDR3 DNA follows: TGTGCCAGCAGCCCCTTAGGGGGATTTAGCAATCAGCCCCAGCATTTT. Translated, it gives CASSPLGGFSNQPQHF.

The CDR3 sequence is CASSPGLREAFF. DNA for the CDR3: TGTGCCAGCAGCCCAGGGCTGCGAGAAGCTTTCTTT. This chain uses TRBV7-6 with TRBJ1-1; D might be TRBD1 (5 bases). Trimming shortened V by 5 bases and J by 8 bases, and 12 bases separated the two germline ends. This CDR3 contains 12 residues. CDR1 and CDR2 from the germline V gene are SGHVS and FNYEAQ.

The chain carries TRBV6-2 or TRBV6-3 and TRBJ2-7; no firm D call. The length of the CDR3 is 15 residues. The germline CDR1 and CDR2 sequences are MNHEY and SVGEGT. V lost 2 bases and J lost 2, with 13 bases in between. The CDR3 is CASSYLASAAYEQYF. The DNA of the CDR3 is TGTGCCAGCAGTTACCTGGCCAGCGCTGCCTACGAGCAGTACTTC.

This clonotype was observed a few times. The V and J genes are TRBV20-1 and TRBJ2-5; 7 bases agree with TRBD2. The CDR3 loop spans 15 amino acids. The junction had 7 bases not matched to a gene; V was cut back by 3 bases and J by 0 bases. Germline loops: CDR1 DFQATT, CDR2 SNEGSKA (reference sequence). The CDR3 protein is CSASPAGLYQETQYF. DNA for the CDR3: TGCAGTGCTAGTCCAGCGGGACTGTACCAAGAGACCCAGTACTTC.